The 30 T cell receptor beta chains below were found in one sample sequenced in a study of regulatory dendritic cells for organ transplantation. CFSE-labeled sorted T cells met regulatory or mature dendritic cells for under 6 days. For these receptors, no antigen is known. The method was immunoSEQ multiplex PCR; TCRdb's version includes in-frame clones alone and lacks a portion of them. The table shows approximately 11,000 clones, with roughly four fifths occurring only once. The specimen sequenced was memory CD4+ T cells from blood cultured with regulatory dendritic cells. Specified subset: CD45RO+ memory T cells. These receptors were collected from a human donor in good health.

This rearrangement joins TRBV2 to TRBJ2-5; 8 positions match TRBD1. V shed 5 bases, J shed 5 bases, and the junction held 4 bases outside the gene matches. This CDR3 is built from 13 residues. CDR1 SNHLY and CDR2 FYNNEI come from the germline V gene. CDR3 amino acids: CASSRDRFETQYF. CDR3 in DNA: TGTGCCAGCAGTAGGGACAGGTTTGAGACCCAGTACTTC.

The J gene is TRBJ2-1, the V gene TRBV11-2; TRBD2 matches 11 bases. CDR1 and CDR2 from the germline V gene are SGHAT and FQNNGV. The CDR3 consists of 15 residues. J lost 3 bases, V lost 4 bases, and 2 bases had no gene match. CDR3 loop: CASSSGLAGYNEQFF. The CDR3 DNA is TGTGCCAGCAGCTCCGGACTAGCGGGCTACAATGAGCAGTTCTTC.

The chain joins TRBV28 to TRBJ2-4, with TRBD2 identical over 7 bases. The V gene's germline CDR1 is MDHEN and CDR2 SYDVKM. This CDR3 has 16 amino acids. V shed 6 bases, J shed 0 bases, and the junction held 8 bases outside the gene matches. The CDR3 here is CASSGGGSLAKNIQYF. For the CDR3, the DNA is TGTGCCAGCAGCGGGGGAGGGTCTCTAGCCAAAAACATTCAGTACTTC.

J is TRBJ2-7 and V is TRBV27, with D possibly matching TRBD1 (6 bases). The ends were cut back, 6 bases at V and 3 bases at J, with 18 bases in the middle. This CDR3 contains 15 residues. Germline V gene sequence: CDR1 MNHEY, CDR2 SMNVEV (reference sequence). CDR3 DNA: TGTGCCAGCAGCCGGACCGCAGGGGTGGGCTACGAGCAGTACTTC. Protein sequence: CASSRTAGVGYEQYF.

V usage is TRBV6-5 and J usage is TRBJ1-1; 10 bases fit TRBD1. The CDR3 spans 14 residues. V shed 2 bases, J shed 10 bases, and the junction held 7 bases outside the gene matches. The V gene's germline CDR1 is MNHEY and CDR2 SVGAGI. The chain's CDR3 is CASSYRDRGSGAFF. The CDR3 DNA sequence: TGTGCCAGCAGTTACCGGGACAGGGGTTCCGGAGCTTTCTTT.

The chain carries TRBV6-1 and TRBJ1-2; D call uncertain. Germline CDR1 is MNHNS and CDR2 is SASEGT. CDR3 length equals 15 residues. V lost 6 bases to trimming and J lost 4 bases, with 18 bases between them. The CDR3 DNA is TGTGCCAGCAGCCCATCTGTGCAACTTGGCTATGGCTACACCTTC. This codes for CASSPSVQLGYGYTF.

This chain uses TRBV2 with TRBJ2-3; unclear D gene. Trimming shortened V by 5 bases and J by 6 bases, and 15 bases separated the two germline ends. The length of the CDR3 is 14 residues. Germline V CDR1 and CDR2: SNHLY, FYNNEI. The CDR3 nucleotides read TGTGCCAGCAGTACCGGGTTCCCGGGTGATACGCAGTATTTT. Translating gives CASSTGFPGDTQYF.

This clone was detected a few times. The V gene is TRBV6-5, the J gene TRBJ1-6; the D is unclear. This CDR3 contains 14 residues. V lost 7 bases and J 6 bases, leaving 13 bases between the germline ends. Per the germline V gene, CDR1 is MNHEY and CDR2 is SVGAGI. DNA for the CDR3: TGTGCCAGCAAGGAGGGCCCTATTAATTCACCCCTCCACTTT. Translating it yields CASKEGPINSPLHF.

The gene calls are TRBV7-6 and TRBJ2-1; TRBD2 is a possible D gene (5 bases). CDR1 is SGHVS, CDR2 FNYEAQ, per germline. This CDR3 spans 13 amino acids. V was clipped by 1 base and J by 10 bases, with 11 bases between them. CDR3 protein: CASSLELQREQFF. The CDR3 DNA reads TGTGCCAGCAGCTTAGAACTCCAGCGGGAGCAGTTCTTC.

The CDR3 DNA is TGCGCCAGCAGCTTGGAATTGGGGCCTTCTGGAAACACCATATATTTT. Amino acid sequence: CASSLELGPSGNTIYF. J is TRBJ1-3 and V is TRBV5-1; possible D gene TRBD1, 5 bases. This CDR3 spans 16 amino acids. Trimming pared 0 bases from V and 1 base from J, leaving 11 bases between. Germline V gene data show CDR1 as SGHRS and CDR2 as YFSETQ. Variable domain in full (rest from reference TRBV5-1 and TRBJ1-3): KAGVTQTPRYLIKTRGQQVTLSCSPISGHRSVSWYQQTPGQGLQFLFEYFSETQRNKGNFPGRFSGRQFSNSRSEMNVSTLELGDSALYLCASSLELGPSGNTIYFGEGSWLTVV.

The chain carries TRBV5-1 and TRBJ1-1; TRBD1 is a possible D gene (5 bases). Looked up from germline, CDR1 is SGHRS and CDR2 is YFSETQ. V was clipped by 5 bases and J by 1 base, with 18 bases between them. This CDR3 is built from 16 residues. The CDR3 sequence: CASRLRRDLQNTEAFF. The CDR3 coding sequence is TGCGCCAGCAGGTTGCGCAGGGATCTTCAGAACACTGAAGCTTTCTTT. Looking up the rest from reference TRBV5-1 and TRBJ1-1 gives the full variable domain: KAGVTQTPRYLIKTRGQQVTLSCSPISGHRSVSWYQQTPGQGLQFLFEYFSETQRNKGNFPGRFSGRQFSNSRSEMNVSTLELGDSALYLCASRLRRDLQNTEAFFGQGTRLTVV.

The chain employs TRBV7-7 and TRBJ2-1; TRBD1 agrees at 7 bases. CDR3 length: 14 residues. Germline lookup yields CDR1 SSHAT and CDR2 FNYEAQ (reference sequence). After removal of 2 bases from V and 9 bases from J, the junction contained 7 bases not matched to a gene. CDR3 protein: CASSLFETGSEQFF. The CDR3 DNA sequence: TGTGCCAGCAGCTTATTCGAGACAGGGAGTGAGCAGTTCTTC.

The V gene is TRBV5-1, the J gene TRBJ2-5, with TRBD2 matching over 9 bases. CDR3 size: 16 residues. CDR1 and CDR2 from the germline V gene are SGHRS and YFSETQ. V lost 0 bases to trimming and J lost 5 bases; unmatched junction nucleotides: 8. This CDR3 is CASSLAGGGARETQYF. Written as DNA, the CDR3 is TGCGCCAGCAGCTTGGCCGGCGGGGGGGCCCGTGAGACCCAGTACTTC.

CDR3 residues: CASSESGWGVADTQYF. As DNA, the CDR3 is TGTGCCAGCAGTGAAAGTGGGTGGGGGGTCGCAGATACGCAGTATTTT. The chain is built from TRBV6-1 and TRBJ2-3, with a weak D call TRBD2 (6 bases). Germline V CDR1 and CDR2: MNHNS, SASEGT. The CDR3 consists of 16 residues. V was shortened by 2 bases and J by 4 bases, with 16 bases between the two germline ends.

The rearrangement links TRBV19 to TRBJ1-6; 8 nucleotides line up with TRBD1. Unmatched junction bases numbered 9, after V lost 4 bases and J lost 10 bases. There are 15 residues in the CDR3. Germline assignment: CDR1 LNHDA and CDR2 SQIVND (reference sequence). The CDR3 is CASSTGQGTKSPLHF. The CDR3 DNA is TGTGCCAGTAGTACCGGACAGGGTACGAAGTCACCCCTCCACTTT.

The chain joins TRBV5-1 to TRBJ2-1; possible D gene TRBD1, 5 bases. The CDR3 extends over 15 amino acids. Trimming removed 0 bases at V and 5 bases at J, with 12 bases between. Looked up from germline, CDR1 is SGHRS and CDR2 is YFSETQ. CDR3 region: CASSLDGAENNEQFF. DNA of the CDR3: TGCGCCAGCAGCTTGGATGGGGCCGAGAACAATGAGCAGTTCTTC.

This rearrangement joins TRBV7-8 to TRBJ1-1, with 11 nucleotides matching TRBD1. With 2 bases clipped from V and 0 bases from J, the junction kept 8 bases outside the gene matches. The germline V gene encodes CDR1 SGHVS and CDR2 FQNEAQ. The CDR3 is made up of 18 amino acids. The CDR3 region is CASSLTGQGAIMNTEAFF. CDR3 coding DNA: TGTGCCAGCAGCTTAACCGGACAGGGGGCGATTATGAACACTGAAGCTTTCTTT.

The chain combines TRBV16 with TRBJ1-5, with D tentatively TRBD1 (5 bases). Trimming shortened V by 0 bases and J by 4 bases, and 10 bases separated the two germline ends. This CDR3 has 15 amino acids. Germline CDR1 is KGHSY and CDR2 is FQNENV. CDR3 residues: CASSQSGQANQPQHF. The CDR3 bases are TGTGCCAGCAGCCAATCGGGGCAGGCTAATCAGCCCCAGCATTTT.

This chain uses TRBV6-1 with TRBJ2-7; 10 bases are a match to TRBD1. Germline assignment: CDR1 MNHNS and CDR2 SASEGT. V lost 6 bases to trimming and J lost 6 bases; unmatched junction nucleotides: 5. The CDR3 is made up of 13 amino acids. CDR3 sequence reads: CASRIDRGREQYF. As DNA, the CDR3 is TGTGCCAGCAGGATTGACAGGGGGCGCGAGCAGTACTTC.

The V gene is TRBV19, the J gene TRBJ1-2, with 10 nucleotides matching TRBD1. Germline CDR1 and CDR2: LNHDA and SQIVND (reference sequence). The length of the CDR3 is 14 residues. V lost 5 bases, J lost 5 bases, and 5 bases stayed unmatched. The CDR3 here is CASSPRDRGYGYTF. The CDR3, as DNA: TGTGCCAGTAGTCCCCGGGACAGGGGTTATGGCTACACCTTC.

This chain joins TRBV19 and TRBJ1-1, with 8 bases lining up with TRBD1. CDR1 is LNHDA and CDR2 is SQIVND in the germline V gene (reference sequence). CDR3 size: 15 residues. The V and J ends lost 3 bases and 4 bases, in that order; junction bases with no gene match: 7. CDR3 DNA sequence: TGTGCCAGTAGTATGTTTAGGACAGGGACCACTGAAGCTTTCTTT. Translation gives CASSMFRTGTTEAFF.

CDR3 sequence: CASSPSADISGYGYTF. CDR3 nucleotide sequence: TGTGCCAGCAGCCCTTCCGCGGACATTTCCGGATATGGCTACACCTTC. The chain combines TRBV7-9 with TRBJ1-2, with D tentatively TRBD1 (5 bases). The germline CDR1 and CDR2 sequences are SEHNR and FQNEAQ (reference sequence). V lost 5 bases and J 5 bases, leaving 21 bases between the germline ends. The CDR3 is 16 amino acids.

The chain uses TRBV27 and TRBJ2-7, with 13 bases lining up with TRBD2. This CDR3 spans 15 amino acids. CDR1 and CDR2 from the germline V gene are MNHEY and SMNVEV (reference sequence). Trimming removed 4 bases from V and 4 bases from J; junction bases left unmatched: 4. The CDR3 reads CASSSRLAGGYEQYF. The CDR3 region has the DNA TGTGCCAGCAGTTCCAGACTAGCGGGGGGATACGAGCAGTACTTC.

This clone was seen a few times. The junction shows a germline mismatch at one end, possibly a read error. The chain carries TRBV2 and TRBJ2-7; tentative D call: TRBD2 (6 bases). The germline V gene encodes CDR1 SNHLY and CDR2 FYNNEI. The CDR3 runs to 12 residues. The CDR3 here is CASSESEGRGNF. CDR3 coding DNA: TGTGCCAGCAGTGAGTCCGAGGGCCGGGGGAACTTC.

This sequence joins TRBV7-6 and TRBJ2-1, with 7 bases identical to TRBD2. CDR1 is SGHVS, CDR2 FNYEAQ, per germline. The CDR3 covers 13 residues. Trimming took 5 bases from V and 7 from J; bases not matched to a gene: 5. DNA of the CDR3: TGTGCCAGCAGCGTCGGGGGGAGGAATGAGCAGTTCTTC. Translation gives CASSVGGRNEQFF.

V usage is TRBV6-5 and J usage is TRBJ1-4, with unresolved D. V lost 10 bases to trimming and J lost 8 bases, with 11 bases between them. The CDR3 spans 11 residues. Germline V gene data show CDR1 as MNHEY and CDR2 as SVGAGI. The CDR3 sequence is CATGSEEKLFF. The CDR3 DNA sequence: TGTGCCACCGGCAGCGAGGAAAAACTGTTTTTT.

CDR3 amino acids: CASTDPNQPQHF. CDR3 bases: TGTGCCAGTACAGATCCGAATCAGCCCCAGCATTTT. J is TRBJ1-5 and V is TRBV19; D ambiguous. The CDR3 loop spans 12 amino acids. The germline V gene encodes CDR1 LNHDA and CDR2 SQIVND (reference sequence). V was cut by 7 bases and J by 4 bases, with 8 bases left in between.

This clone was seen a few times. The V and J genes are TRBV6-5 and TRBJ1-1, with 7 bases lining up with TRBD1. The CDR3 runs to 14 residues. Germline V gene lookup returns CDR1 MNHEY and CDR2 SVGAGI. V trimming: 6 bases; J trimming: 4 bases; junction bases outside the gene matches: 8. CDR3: CASRTDRVGTEAFF. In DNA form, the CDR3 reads TGTGCCAGCAGGACAGACAGGGTTGGCACTGAAGCTTTCTTT.

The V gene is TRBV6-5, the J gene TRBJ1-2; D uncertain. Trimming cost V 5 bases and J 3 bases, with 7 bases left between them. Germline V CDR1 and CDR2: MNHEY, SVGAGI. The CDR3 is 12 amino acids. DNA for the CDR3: TGTGCCAGCAGTGAACAAGACTATGGCTACACCTTC. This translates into CASSEQDYGYTF.

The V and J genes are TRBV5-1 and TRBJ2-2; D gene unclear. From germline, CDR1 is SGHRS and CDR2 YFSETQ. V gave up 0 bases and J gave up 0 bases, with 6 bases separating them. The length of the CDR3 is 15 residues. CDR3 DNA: TGCGCCAGCAGCTTGGACAGTCCGAACACCGGGGAGCTGTTTTTT. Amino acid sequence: CASSLDSPNTGELFF.